Listed here are 13 T cell receptor beta chains from one sample, sequenced in a study of CD8 T cells in Susac syndrome. With random hexamers, 0.5 to 1 ug RNA was reverse transcribed. One entry per CDR3 protein results from TCRdb running MiXCR on the immunoSEQ multiplex PCR reads. Here the sample spans around 130,000 distinct CDR3 sequences, around 90% being singletons. The specimen was CD8+ T cells from PBMCs. These receptors all come from a human donor with multiple sclerosis.

CDR3 nucleotides: TGTGCCAGCAGAATGCCTTACAGTACTCAGCCCCAGCATTTT. Amino acids: CASRMPYSTQPQHF. The V gene is TRBV28, the J gene TRBJ1-5, with D hard to call. Germline lookup yields CDR1 MDHEN and CDR2 SYDVKM. The CDR3 has 14 amino acids. The V gene lost 6 bases and the J gene lost 6 bases, with 15 bases spanning the gap.

The chain recombines TRBV15 with TRBJ1-2; D is uncertain. V lost 1 base, J lost 2 bases, and 8 bases lay in between. The CDR3 extends over 14 amino acids. CDR1 LNHNV and CDR2 YYDKDF come from the germline V gene (reference sequence). The DNA of the CDR3 is TGTGCCACCAGCAGAGGGGATTTGAACTATGGCTACACCTTC. Protein sequence: CATSRGDLNYGYTF.

The chain uses TRBV28 and TRBJ1-2; no clear D gene. Trimming shortened V by 6 bases and J by 4 bases, and 12 bases separated the two germline ends. Germline CDR1 and CDR2: MDHEN and SYDVKM. The CDR3 spans 13 residues. The CDR3 loop reads CASRLDGLYGYTF. The CDR3 coding sequence is TGTGCCAGCAGACTAGACGGACTCTATGGCTACACCTTC.

J is TRBJ2-1 and V is TRBV20-1, with TRBD2 identical over 16 bases. V was pared by 6 bases and J by 9 bases, with 8 bases of the junction left unmatched. This CDR3 is built from 15 residues. Germline values: CDR1 DFQATT, CDR2 SNEGSKA (reference sequence). The DNA for the CDR3 is TGCAGTGCCCCGGGACTAGCGGGAGGGTTTGGTGAGCAGTTCTTC. Encoded protein: CSAPGLAGGFGEQFF.

The gene calls are TRBV7-9 and TRBJ2-7; no firm D call. CDR3 size: 12 residues. With 3 bases removed from V and 2 bases from J, the gap between germline ends came to 5 bases. Germline V gene sequence: CDR1 SEHNR, CDR2 FQNEAQ (reference sequence). The CDR3 is CASSFKPYEQYF. The CDR3 region has the DNA TGTGCCAGCAGCTTCAAACCCTACGAGCAGTACTTC.

The chain uses TRBV12-3 or TRBV12-4 and TRBJ1-1; D remains unclear. This CDR3 comprises 14 residues. Trimming left V 3 bases short and J 4 bases short, with 12 bases between. This chain's CDR3 is CASSFPGEGTEAFF. Here the CDR3 DNA reads TGTGCCAGCAGTTTCCCCGGGGAGGGCACTGAAGCTTTCTTT.

The gene calls are TRBV20-1 and TRBJ1-1; D unresolved. The length of the CDR3 is 11 residues. Trimming cost V 7 bases and J 3 bases, with 9 bases left between them. Germline loops: CDR1 DFQATT, CDR2 SNEGSKA (reference sequence). The CDR3 DNA follows: TGCAGTGGGACGACCTACACTGAAGCTTTCTTT. Translating it yields CSGTTYTEAFF.

The V gene is TRBV3-1, the J gene TRBJ2-1, with D uncertain. The CDR3 has 15 amino acids. CDR1 and CDR2 from the germline V gene are LGHDT and YNNKEL (reference sequence). The V end was cut by 4 bases, the J end by 10 bases, with 20 bases between. CDR3 nucleotide sequence: TGTGCCAGCAGCCGAAGCCGGACCGGGCCTCGGGAGCAGTTCTTC. Translating gives CASSRSRTGPREQFF.

This chain joins TRBV20-1 and TRBJ1-2; unclear D gene. The CDR3 consists of 12 residues. V lost 3 bases and J 7 bases, leaving 12 bases between the germline ends. Germline lookup yields CDR1 DFQATT and CDR2 SNEGSKA (reference sequence). CDR3 residues: CSASPDRVGYTF. Written as DNA, the CDR3 is TGCAGTGCTAGCCCTGATAGGGTTGGCTACACCTTC.

The rearrangement joins TRBV29-1 to TRBJ2-1, with a weak D call TRBD2 (5 bases). Germline V CDR1 and CDR2: SQVTM, ANQGSEA. This CDR3 spans 17 amino acids. V dropped 3 bases and J dropped 2 bases, with 20 bases sitting between them. The chain's CDR3 is CSVELSGGFGAYNEQFF. The CDR3 DNA reads TGCAGCGTTGAGTTGAGCGGCGGATTTGGAGCCTACAATGAGCAGTTCTTC.

The V call is TRBV27, the J call TRBJ2-7; weak D call: TRBD1 (5 bases). Deletions cut 4 bases from V and 3 bases from J, with 16 bases between. Germline CDR1 is MNHEY and CDR2 is SMNVEV (reference sequence). This CDR3 is 15 amino acids long. CDR3 sequence reads: CASSSPRVGIYEQYF. For the CDR3, the DNA is TGTGCCAGCAGTTCCCCCAGGGTAGGAATCTACGAGCAGTACTTC.

The chain joins TRBV2 to TRBJ1-5; 8 nucleotides align to TRBD1. The junction had 7 bases not matched to a gene; V was cut back by 8 bases and J by 4 bases. The CDR3 covers 14 residues. Germline loops: CDR1 SNHLY, CDR2 FYNNEI. Here the CDR3 DNA reads TGTGCCAGCGGAAGACAGGGGTATAATCAGCCCCAGCATTTT. Translated, it gives CASGRQGYNQPQHF. The whole variable domain, remainder taken from reference TRBV2 and TRBJ1-5, is EPEVTQTPSHQVTQMGQEVILRCVPISNHLYFYWYRQILGQKVEFLVSFYNNEISEKSEIFDDQFSVERPDGSNFTLKIRSTKLEDSAMYFCASGRQGYNQPQHFGDGTRLSIL.

The J gene is TRBJ1-1, the V gene TRBV27; possibly TRBD1 for D (5 bases). Deletions cut 6 bases from V and 4 bases from J, with 21 bases between. Looked up from germline, CDR1 is MNHEY and CDR2 is SMNVEV (reference sequence). The CDR3 consists of 16 residues. The CDR3: CASRVDGGTSSTEAFF. CDR3 nucleotides: TGTGCCAGCAGGGTGGACGGCGGGACGTCAAGCACTGAAGCTTTCTTT.